Included here is one T cell receptor (beta chain) sequence, with context. Its antigen is unidentified. This sample stems from a study of PD-1 blockade in classical Hodgkin lymphoma. Study-wide results and caveats: The causes of the repertoire differences, possibly disease activity or prior therapy, remain undefined. Compared with healthy donors, newly diagnosed patients reportedly showed lower baseline TCR diversity.

Each of the patients experienced relapse following autologous stem cell transplantation, and their brentuximab vedotin exposure differed. Best outcomes ranged across complete response, partial response and progressive disease. TCRdb's table, derived via immunoSEQ multiplex PCR, lists solely in-frame clones and lacks some. The table includes approximately 41,000 clones, roughly nine tenths detected once. Sequencing used peripheral blood mononuclear cells (PBMCs), obtained before the second cycle of nivolumab. The clonotype was recovered from a human donor with classical Hodgkin lymphoma.

In DNA form, the CDR3 reads TGTGCCATCAGAGATACTAGCGGAGCTTACAATGAGCAGTTCTTC. Translating it yields CAIRDTSGAYNEQFF. V is TRBV10-3 and J is TRBJ2-1; 8 nucleotides agree with TRBD2. Per the germline V gene, CDR1 is ENHRY and CDR2 is SYGVKD. V gave up 6 bases and J gave up 4 bases; unmatched junction bases: 8. The length of the CDR3 is 15 residues.